This entry lists 15 T cell receptor beta chains sequenced from one sample in a study of long-term antiretroviral therapy in people with HIV. At survey level, the immunoSEQ assay was run in its v3.0 version. Profiling relied on immunoSEQ multiplex PCR, and the TCRdb table lists in-frame clones only, not all of them. This sample has around 7,000 clones, with around 80% found just once. Here the sequenced sample was unsorted PBMCs, taken approximately eleven months before starting antiretroviral therapy. The source of these receptors is a middle-aged man with HIV.

In this sample, this clone is medium-sized. V is TRBV10-2 and J is TRBJ2-2; D possibly matches TRBD1 or TRBD2 (8 bases each). Trimming removed 2 bases from V and 7 bases from J, with 14 bases in between. Germline values: CDR1 WSHSY, CDR2 SAAADI. The length of the CDR3 is 15 residues. CDR3 coding DNA: TGCGCCAGCAGTGAGCAGGGGGCGGGAGGCGGGGAGCTGTTTTTT. Translated: CASSEQGAGGGELFF.

The chain recombines TRBV9 with TRBJ2-6; D gene unclear. Trimming cost V 3 bases and J 0 bases, with 7 bases left between them. This CDR3 contains 15 residues. CDR1 is SGDLS and CDR2 is YYNGEE in the germline V gene. CDR3 in DNA: TGTGCCAGCAGCGACAGTGACTCTGGGGCCAACGTCCTGACTTTC. Its protein product is CASSDSDSGANVLTF.

This clone was recorded once. CDR3 coding DNA: TGTGCCAGTAGAACAGGTTACAATGAGCAGTTCTTC. Protein product: CASRTGYNEQFF. The J gene is TRBJ2-1, the V gene TRBV19; D might be TRBD1 (5 bases). The germline V and J ends were trimmed by 6 bases and 4 bases, with 7 bases remaining between them. CDR1 LNHDA and CDR2 SQIVND come from the germline V gene (reference sequence). The CDR3 is 12 amino acids.

This clone was observed a handful of times. The chain links TRBV2 to TRBJ2-1; 9 bases map to TRBD1. The CDR3 sequence is 14 residues long. V lost 5 bases, J lost 12 bases, and 11 bases stayed unmatched. Germline V lookup: CDR1 SNHLY, CDR2 FYNNEI. The CDR3 spells CASSRQGEIKRQFF. The DNA for the CDR3 is TGTGCCAGCAGTCGACAGGGGGAGATTAAACGGCAGTTCTTC.

The V and J genes are TRBV15 and TRBJ2-1; 9 nucleotides align to TRBD2. The germline V gene encodes CDR1 LNHNV and CDR2 YYDKDF (reference sequence). This CDR3 is built from 16 residues. Germline trimming cut 2 bases from V and 4 bases from J; bases unmatched to any gene: 6. Here the CDR3 reads CATSRPLAGSYNEQFF. The DNA of the CDR3 is TGTGCCACCAGCAGACCTCTAGCGGGGTCGTACAATGAGCAGTTCTTC.

This clone turned up a few times. The rearrangement uses TRBV30 and TRBJ1-5; D unresolved. The CDR3 is made up of 14 amino acids. V was clipped by 1 base and J by 1 base, with 8 bases between them. The germline CDR1 and CDR2 sequences are GTSNPN and SVGIG (reference sequence). The CDR3 DNA sequence: TGTGCCTGGAGTGCCACCGACAGCAATCAGCCCCAGCATTTT. This codes for CAWSATDSNQPQHF.

This clone was detected only a few times. CDR3 DNA sequence: TGTGCCAGCAGTGACAGGGGGGAAACAGATACGCAGTATTTT. Translated, it gives CASSDRGETDTQYF. The chain combines TRBV6-4 with TRBJ2-3; the D call may be TRBD1 or TRBD2 (6 bases each). Trimming removed 2 bases from V and 3 bases from J, with 9 bases in between. This CDR3 is 14 amino acids long. The V gene's germline CDR1 is MRHNA and CDR2 SNTAGT.

V usage is TRBV2 and J usage is TRBJ2-7; 8 bases are a match to TRBD1. CDR1 and CDR2 from the germline V gene are SNHLY and FYNNEI. Trimming cost V 7 bases and J 8 bases; bases outside gene matches: 10. This CDR3 has 13 residues. CDR3 amino acids: CASKIGQGAKQYF. For the CDR3, the DNA is TGTGCCAGCAAAATCGGGCAGGGGGCGAAGCAGTACTTC.

The genes are TRBV19 and TRBJ2-1, with 12 bases that match TRBD2. Germline CDR1 and CDR2: LNHDA and SQIVND (reference sequence). The CDR3 contains 18 residues. Trimming removed 5 bases from V and 0 bases from J; junction bases left unmatched: 8. The CDR3 reads CASSLTSGGSSSYNEQFF. The CDR3 DNA follows: TGTGCCAGTAGTCTCACTAGCGGGGGGTCGAGCTCCTACAATGAGCAGTTCTTC. Using reference TRBV19 and TRBJ2-1 for the parts outside the CDR3, the full variable domain is DGGITQSPKYLFRKEGQNVTLSCEQNLNHDAMYWYRQDPGQGLRLIYYSQIVNDFQKGDIAEGYSVSREKKESFPLTVTSAQKNPTAFYLCASSLTSGGSSSYNEQFFGPGTRLTVL.

The chain carries TRBV6-6 and TRBJ2-1, with 7 bases lining up with TRBD1. Trimming at V came to 2 bases and at J to 0 bases, leaving 4 bases not matched to a gene. CDR1 and CDR2 from the germline V gene are MNHNY and SVGAGI (reference sequence). CDR3 length equals 16 residues. The CDR3 sequence is CASSYAPGGSYNEQFF. In DNA form, the CDR3 reads TGTGCCAGCAGTTACGCCCCAGGGGGCTCCTACAATGAGCAGTTCTTC.

By proportion, this clone is large. The chain has TRBV4-3 and TRBJ2-3; 7 positions agree with TRBD2. The CDR3 totals 14 residues. Germline-derived CDR1 and CDR2 are LGHNA and YSLEER. After removal of 0 bases from V and 6 bases from J, the junction contained 3 bases not matched to a gene. For the CDR3, the DNA is TGCGCCAGCAGCCAAGATAGAGCGGGGGATACGCAGTATTTT. Encoded protein: CASSQDRAGDTQYF.

This chain connects TRBV6-1 to TRBJ2-5, with D unresolved. Per germline, CDR1 MNHNS and CDR2 SASEGT. The CDR3 consists of 12 residues. Trimming pared 5 bases from V and 1 base from J, leaving 5 bases between. The CDR3 protein is CASSLGQETQYF. The CDR3 coding sequence is TGTGCCAGCAGTCTGGGCCAAGAGACCCAGTACTTC.

This chain links TRBV10-3 with TRBJ1-1, with D tentatively TRBD1 (6 bases). The CDR3 covers 14 residues. Per the germline V gene, CDR1 is ENHRY and CDR2 is SYGVKD. V lost 3 bases, J lost 6 bases, and 14 bases lay in between. The CDR3 reads CAISEGDNGAEAFF. The CDR3 DNA follows: TGTGCCATCAGTGAAGGGGACAATGGCGCTGAAGCTTTCTTT.

This clone was seen once. This chain connects TRBV9 to TRBJ1-2; D is uncertain. Trimming shortened V by 0 bases and J by 5 bases, and 5 bases separated the two germline ends. The CDR3 loop spans 12 amino acids. The V gene's germline CDR1 is SGDLS and CDR2 YYNGEE. The CDR3 DNA reads TGTGCCAGCAGCGTAGTAGATTATGGCTACACCTTC. This translates into CASSVVDYGYTF.

V usage is TRBV19 and J usage is TRBJ1-5; perhaps TRBD1 as D (5 bases). This CDR3 spans 16 amino acids. The V gene's germline CDR1 is LNHDA and CDR2 SQIVND (reference sequence). Trimming took off 5 bases at V and 0 bases at J, with 14 bases between the two ends. CDR3 in amino acids: CASSPSTVYSNQPQHF. CDR3 coding DNA: TGTGCCAGTAGTCCATCGACAGTCTATAGCAATCAGCCCCAGCATTTT.